These 28 T cell receptor beta chains were sequenced from one sample in a study of chemoradiotherapy in HPV16-positive cancers. Repertoires were generated with immunoSEQ multiplex PCR, while TCRdb's copy carries only in-frame clones and drops some. The sample shows some 10,000 clones, 84% of them seen only once. The material sequenced was blood, taken from a patient who underwent chemoradiotherapy. These receptors were obtained from a human donor with HPV-associated anogenital cancer.

The chain recombines TRBV6-5 with TRBJ2-7; D might be TRBD1 or TRBD2, each matching 5 bases. Germline CDR1 reads MNHEY; CDR2 reads SVGAGI. The CDR3 runs to 14 residues. V was pared by 2 bases and J by 6 bases, with 14 bases between. CDR3 bases: TGTGCCAGCAGTTACATCTTCGCAGGGAGCGAGCAGTACTTC. It is translated as CASSYIFAGSEQYF.

This chain connects TRBV5-6 to TRBJ1-2; 9 nucleotides align to TRBD1. CDR3 length equals 13 residues. The germline V gene has CDR1 SGHDT and CDR2 YYEEEE. The V and J ends lost 0 bases and 6 bases, in that order; junction bases with no gene match: 0. This chain's CDR3 is CASSLGTGDGYTF. The CDR3 DNA reads TGTGCCAGCAGCTTGGGGACAGGGGATGGCTACACCTTC.

The rearrangement links TRBV19 to TRBJ2-1; a possible D gene is TRBD2 (6 bases). The CDR3 extends over 16 amino acids. V was trimmed by 7 bases and J by 7 bases, leaving 23 bases between them. Germline assignment: CDR1 LNHDA and CDR2 SQIVND (reference sequence). This CDR3 reads CASTPSRESVPNEQFF. In nucleotides, the CDR3 is TGTGCCAGTACCCCATCACGGGAGTCAGTACCTAATGAGCAGTTCTTC.

The V and J genes are TRBV5-6 and TRBJ1-2; D gene unclear. Germline V gives CDR1 SGHDT, CDR2 YYEEEE. This CDR3 has 13 residues. Deletions cut 0 bases from V and 8 bases from J, with 11 bases between. In DNA form, the CDR3 reads TGTGCCAGCAGCTTGGGTGGGGAAGGGGGCTACACCTTC. Translation gives CASSLGGEGGYTF.

The chain links TRBV28 to TRBJ2-4, with unresolved D. The CDR3 spans 12 residues. With 3 bases removed from V and 5 bases from J, the gap between germline ends came to 5 bases. The germline V gene has CDR1 MDHEN and CDR2 SYDVKM. The CDR3 sequence is CASSLPENIQYF. The DNA for the CDR3 is TGTGCCAGCAGTTTGCCAGAAAACATTCAGTACTTC.

CDR3: CASSLESNRMMNTEAFF. CDR3 bases: TGTGCCAGCAGCTTGGAATCTAACAGGATGATGAACACTGAAGCTTTCTTT. The rearrangement links TRBV5-4 to TRBJ1-1; D possibly corresponds to TRBD1 (5 bases). CDR3 length: 17 amino acids. Germline V lookup: CDR1 SGHNT, CDR2 YYREEE (reference sequence). Trimming took 0 bases from V and 0 from J, leaving 15 bases between them.

J is TRBJ1-2 and V is TRBV12-2; the table's D gene call, TRBD1, was not cross checked with the DNA. TRBV12-2 is shown as a pseudogene. The CDR3 has 15 amino acids. CDR3 bases: TGTGCAAGTCGCCCGACAGCTTATCAGCCCTATGGCTACACCTTC. Translation: CASRPTAYQPYGYTF.

This chain connects TRBV5-6 to TRBJ2-1; 13 bases align to TRBD2. CDR3 length: 17 residues. V was pared by 4 bases and J by 0 bases, with 4 bases of the junction left unmatched. CDR1 is SGHDT, CDR2 YYEEEE, per germline. In nucleotides, the CDR3 is TGTGCCAGCAGCAAGACTAGCGGGGGGCTCTCCTACAATGAGCAGTTCTTC. It specifies CASSKTSGGLSYNEQFF.

This clone was recorded only once. The chain uses TRBV6-5 and TRBJ1-1; no clear D. The CDR3 covers 15 residues. Germline CDR1 reads MNHEY; CDR2 reads SVGAGI. Between the trimmed V and J ends, which lost 4 bases and 5 bases, there was a span of 17 bases. The CDR3 coding sequence is TGTGCCAGCAGTTCCCCTAGCGGGCAAGGGACTGAAGCTTTCTTT. It is translated as CASSSPSGQGTEAFF.

This CDR3 is CASRVSGEYYNSPLHF. The CDR3 DNA follows: TGTGCCAGCCGGGTCTCAGGGGAATACTATAATTCACCCCTCCACTTT. The gene calls are TRBV5-4 and TRBJ1-6; tentatively, D is TRBD1 (6 bases). The V gene lost 7 bases and the J gene lost 3 bases, with 17 bases spanning the gap. The CDR3 length is 16 residues. CDR1 SGHNT and CDR2 YYREEE come from the germline V gene (reference sequence).

This chain uses TRBV19 with TRBJ1-1, with TRBD1 as a possible D gene (5 bases). The germline gives CDR1 LNHDA, CDR2 SQIVND (reference sequence). The CDR3 covers 15 residues. Trimming took off 7 bases at V and 0 bases at J, with 15 bases between the two ends. CDR3: CASTLTGRVNTEAFF. The CDR3 DNA sequence: TGTGCCAGTACCCTAACGGGGCGTGTGAACACTGAAGCTTTCTTT.

In its sample, this clone was seen a few times. The CDR3 here is CASSLGGGDEKLFF. CDR3 coding DNA: TGTGCCAGCAGCTTAGGAGGGGGCGACGAAAAACTGTTTTTT. The J gene is TRBJ1-4, the V gene TRBV7-9, with 7 bases lining up with TRBD1. The length of the CDR3 is 14 residues. V gave up 1 base and J gave up 8 bases; unmatched junction bases: 4. CDR1 and CDR2 (germline): SEHNR, FQNEAQ (reference sequence).

A remark on this clone: Within the sample, other DNA sequences also encode this same CDR3. The rearrangement joins TRBV4-3 to TRBJ1-3; no definite D call. Per germline, CDR1 LGHNA and CDR2 YSLEER. The CDR3 totals 16 residues. With 3 bases removed from V and 0 bases from J, the gap between germline ends came to 12 bases. CDR3 DNA: TGCGCCAGCAGCCAGGTGGGCCGTTACTCTGGAAACACCATATATTTT. Its translation: CASSQVGRYSGNTIYF.

The chain recombines TRBV19 with TRBJ2-3; D remains unclear. Germline lookup yields CDR1 LNHDA and CDR2 SQIVND (reference sequence). V lost 6 bases and J lost 2, with 12 bases in between. CDR3 length: 14 residues. CDR3 sequence (DNA): TGTGCCAGTAGCTCCACCTTGCACACAGATACGCAGTATTTT. It encodes CASSSTLHTDTQYF.

The chain couples TRBV5-1 to TRBJ2-1; TRBD2 matches 10 bases. The CDR3 is made up of 16 amino acids. The V gene end was trimmed by 0 bases and the J gene end by 6 bases; junction bases not matched to a gene: 6. From germline, CDR1 is SGHRS and CDR2 YFSETQ. CDR3 in amino acids: CASSLGGTSVGNEQFF. DNA of the CDR3: TGCGCCAGCAGCTTGGGGGGGACTAGCGTAGGCAATGAGCAGTTCTTC.

The chain has TRBV5-1 and TRBJ1-2; 8 nucleotides agree with TRBD1. This CDR3 is 16 amino acids long. The junction had 13 bases not matched to a gene; V was cut back by 4 bases and J by 5 bases. Germline CDR1 and CDR2: SGHRS and YFSETQ. The CDR3 reads CASSRAPGQEIYGYTF. The CDR3 region has the DNA TGCGCCAGCAGCCGGGCCCCGGGACAGGAGATTTATGGCTACACCTTC.

This clone was counted once. The chain carries TRBV6-6 and TRBJ1-5; D perhaps matches TRBD1 (5 bases). Germline V gives CDR1 MNHNY, CDR2 SVGAGI (reference sequence). Trimming took 7 bases from V and 1 from J, leaving 11 bases between them. The CDR3 is made up of 14 amino acids. CDR3 in amino acids: CASISGKSNQPQHF. CDR3 nucleotides: TGTGCCAGCATTTCAGGGAAGAGCAATCAGCCCCAGCATTTT.

This clone was recorded only once. The V gene is TRBV11-1, the J gene TRBJ2-1, with 7 bases aligning to TRBD2. Germline V gene data show CDR1 as SGHAT and CDR2 as FQDESV (reference sequence). V dropped 2 bases and J dropped 6; count of bases not matched to a gene: 13. The CDR3 is made up of 17 amino acids. The CDR3, as DNA: TGTGCCAGCAGCTTATCACCACCCAGCGGGGCTATCAATGAGCAGTTCTTC. This sequence encodes CASSLSPPSGAINEQFF. The full variable domain, completed using reference TRBV11-1 and TRBJ2-1, is EAEVAQSPRYKITEKSQAVAFWCDPISGHATLYWYRQILGQGPELLVQFQDESVVDDSQLPKDRFSAERLKGVDSTLKIQPAELGDSAMYLCASSLSPPSGAINEQFFGPGTRLTVL.

V is TRBV11-2 and J is TRBJ2-7; the D is unclear. Germline assignment: CDR1 SGHAT and CDR2 FQNNGV. The V gene lost 2 bases and the J gene lost 3 bases, with 11 bases spanning the gap. The CDR3 loop spans 14 amino acids. The CDR3 here is CASSLYPTVYEQYF. DNA of the CDR3: TGTGCCAGCAGCTTATATCCGACGGTCTACGAGCAGTACTTC.

This clone has only one observation. This rearrangement joins TRBV7-3 to TRBJ2-1; maybe TRBD2 (7 bases). CDR1 is SGHTA and CDR2 is FQGTGA in the germline V gene. This CDR3 region has 17 residues. V shed 5 bases and J shed 4 bases, with 21 bases lying between them. This CDR3 reads CASSLGGAPPTYNEQFF. The CDR3 nucleotides are TGTGCCAGCAGCCTAGGGGGGGCCCCTCCAACGTACAATGAGCAGTTCTTC.

The V call is TRBV7-8, the J call TRBJ2-7; 10 nucleotides line up with TRBD1. Trimming cost V 3 bases and J 0 bases; bases outside gene matches: 8. The CDR3 consists of 17 residues. Looked up from germline, CDR1 is SGHVS and CDR2 is FQNEAQ. The CDR3 DNA reads as TGTGCCAGCAGCTTGGCCCCCTGGGACAGGGGCTCCTACGAGCAGTACTTC. This sequence encodes CASSLAPWDRGSYEQYF. Full variable domain (missing parts from reference TRBV7-8 and TRBJ2-7): GAGVSQSPRYKVAKRGQDVALRCDPISGHVSLFWYQQALGQGPEFLTYFQNEAQLDKSGLPSDRFFAERPEGSVSTLKIQRTQQEDSAVYLCASSLAPWDRGSYEQYFGPGTRLTVT.

V gene TRBV7-2 combines with J gene TRBJ1-2, with a weak D call TRBD1 (6 bases). With 1 base removed from V and 1 base from J, the gap between germline ends came to 13 bases. CDR1 and CDR2 (germline): SGHTA, FQGNSA. This CDR3 spans 16 amino acids. The CDR3 sequence is CASSLGLRQVNYGYTF. In DNA form, the CDR3 reads TGTGCCAGCAGCTTAGGTCTCCGACAGGTTAACTATGGCTACACCTTC.

J is TRBJ2-1 and V is TRBV6-4, with 7 bases that match TRBD2. Unmatched junction bases numbered 9, after V lost 3 bases and J lost 10 bases. CDR1 is MRHNA and CDR2 is SNTAGT in the germline V gene. The CDR3 length is 14 residues. CDR3 protein: CASSEAGDSNEQFF. The DNA for the CDR3 is TGTGCCAGCAGTGAGGCGGGGGACTCCAACGAGCAGTTCTTC.

The rearrangement joins TRBV19 to TRBJ2-7, with D maybe TRBD1 (5 bases). Germline CDR1 and CDR2: LNHDA and SQIVND (reference sequence). The CDR3 covers 14 residues. V was clipped by 10 bases and J by 0 bases, with 16 bases between them. The CDR3 protein is CATRTTLSSYEQYF. The CDR3, as DNA: TGTGCCACCAGGACAACTCTCAGCTCCTACGAGCAGTACTTC.

This clone was seen a handful of times. This chain joins TRBV15 and TRBJ1-1; D ambiguous. V dropped 3 bases and J dropped 0 bases, with 8 bases sitting between them. There are 14 residues in the CDR3. Germline CDR1 reads LNHNV; CDR2 reads YYDKDF (reference sequence). Here the CDR3 reads CATSSYIMNTEAFF. The CDR3 DNA reads TGTGCCACCAGCAGTTACATTATGAACACTGAAGCTTTCTTT. The variable domain in full, with the rest retrieved from reference TRBV15 and TRBJ1-1, is DAMVIQNPRYQVTQFGKPVTLSCSQTLNHNVMYWYQQKSSQAPKLLFHYYDKDFNNEADTPDNFQSRRPNTSFCFLDIRSPGLGDTAMYLCATSSYIMNTEAFFGQGTRLTVV.

This rearrangement joins TRBV19 to TRBJ2-3; TRBD2 matches 7 bases. The CDR3 spans 14 residues. Germline lookup yields CDR1 LNHDA and CDR2 SQIVND (reference sequence). V gave up 7 bases and J gave up 4 bases; unmatched junction bases: 8. This CDR3 is CASIPQAGADTQYF. The CDR3 region has the DNA TGTGCCAGTATTCCCCAGGCGGGGGCAGATACGCAGTATTTT.

The chain employs TRBV4-3 and TRBJ1-1, with TRBD1 matching 7 bases. Per germline, CDR1 LGHNA and CDR2 YSLEER. CDR3 length: 17 amino acids. The trim removed 0 bases at V and 2 bases at J, leaving 9 bases unmatched. The CDR3 protein is CASSQDRWTGGNTEAFF. In DNA, the CDR3 is TGCGCCAGCAGCCAAGATCGGTGGACAGGCGGCAACACTGAAGCTTTCTTT.

This clone was observed a handful of times. The chain is built from TRBV13 and TRBJ1-5; D gene ambiguous. The CDR3 has 15 residues. The germline CDR1 and CDR2 sequences are PRHDT and FYEKMQ (reference sequence). The V gene lost 5 bases and the J gene lost 2 bases, with 13 bases spanning the gap. DNA for the CDR3: TGTGCCAGCAGCATCGGTTACCAGGGCAATCAGCCCCAGCATTTT. Amino acids: CASSIGYQGNQPQHF.